This note documents a single T cell receptor (beta chain) sequence. The data were produced by immunoSEQ multiplex PCR, yet TCRdb's version contains in-frame clones alone and is incomplete. The table lists 60,000 to 70,000 clones, around 90% of them singletons. This CDR3 is built from 15 residues. Trimming shortened V by 2 bases and J by 5 bases, and 15 bases separated the two germline ends. Germline V lookup: CDR1 SGHTA, CDR2 FQGNSA. These data come from a study of blood T cell repertoires in COVID-19. The sequenced sample consisted of peripheral blood. The receptor comes from a human donor in a cohort sampled during active COVID-19. The V call is TRBV7-2, the J call TRBJ2-5; D gene uncertain. CDR3 DNA: TGTGCCAGCAGCTTAAACTACCGAAATTGGGAGACCCAGTACTTC. It specifies CASSLNYRNWETQYF.